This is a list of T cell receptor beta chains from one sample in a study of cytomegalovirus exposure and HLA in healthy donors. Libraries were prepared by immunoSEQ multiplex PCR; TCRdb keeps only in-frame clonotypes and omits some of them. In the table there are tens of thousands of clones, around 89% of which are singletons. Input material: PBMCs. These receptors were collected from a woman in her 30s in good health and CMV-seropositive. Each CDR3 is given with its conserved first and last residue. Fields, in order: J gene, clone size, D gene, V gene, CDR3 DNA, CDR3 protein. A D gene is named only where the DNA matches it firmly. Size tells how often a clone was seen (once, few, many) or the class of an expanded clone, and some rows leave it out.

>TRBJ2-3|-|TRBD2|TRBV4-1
TGCGCCAGCAGCCAACTCTTAGGCTGGCGGGAGGGCCGAGATACGCAGTATTTT
CASSQLLGWREGRDTQYF
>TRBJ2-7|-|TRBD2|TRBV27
TGTGCCAGCAGCACTTTAACGGGGGGGCACGAGCAGTACTTC
CASSTLTGGHEQYF
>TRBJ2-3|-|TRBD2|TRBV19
TGTGCCAGTAACAAGGGAGGGCCTCCCGACTACACGCAGTATTTT
CASNKGGPPDYTQYF
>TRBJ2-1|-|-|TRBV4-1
TGCGCCAGCAGCCACAACCCAGGTCCTCAACTTTACAATGAGCAGTTCTTC
CASSHNPGPQLYNEQFF
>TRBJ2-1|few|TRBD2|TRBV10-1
TGCGCCAGCAGTCCCTCCAGCGGGAGATTCTCCTACAATGAGCAGTTCTTC
CASSPSSGRFSYNEQFF
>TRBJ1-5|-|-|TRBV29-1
TGCAGCGTCAGGGAGGGGGTCGGACAGCCCCAGCATTTT
CSVREGVGQPQHF
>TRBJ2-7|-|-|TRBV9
TGTGCCAGCAGCGTATCTGCGGGCTACGAGCAGTACTTC
CASSVSAGYEQYF
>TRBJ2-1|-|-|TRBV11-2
TGTGCCAGCGGGTTTAGCGGTGAGCAGTTCTTC
CASGFSGEQFF
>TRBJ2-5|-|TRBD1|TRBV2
TGTGCCAGCAGTGCTACAGGGGTGGGGGAGACCCAGTACTTC
CASSATGVGETQYF
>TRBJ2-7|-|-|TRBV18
TGTGCCAGCTCACCGAAGGGACACCGCGGCGCCTACGAGCAGTACTTC
CASSPKGHRGAYEQYF
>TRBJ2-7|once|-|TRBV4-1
TGCGCCAGCAGCCAAGATGGGACTCCCTACTACGAGCAGTACTTC
CASSQDGTPYYEQYF
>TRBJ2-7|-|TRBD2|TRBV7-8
TGTGCCAGCAGCTTACTAGCGGGTGAAGCTCTGCAGTACTTC
CASSLLAGEALQYF
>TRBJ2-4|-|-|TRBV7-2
TGTGCCAGCAGCATAGAGGGGTTGGGGCCGCAAAACATTCAGTACTTC
CASSIEGLGPQNIQYF
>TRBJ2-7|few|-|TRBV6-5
TGTGCCAGCAGGAGGGGGAACTCCTACGAGCAGTACTTC
CASRRGNSYEQYF
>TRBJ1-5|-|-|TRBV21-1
TGCGCCAGCAGCAAATGTAGACAGAACAATCAGCCCCAGCATTTT
CASSKCRQNNQPQHF
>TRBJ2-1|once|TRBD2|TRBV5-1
TGCGCCAGCAGCAAAAAACTAGCGGGAGGTTTCGATGAGCAGTTCTTC
CASSKKLAGGFDEQFF
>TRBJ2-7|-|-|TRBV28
TGTGCCAGCAGTTTATTCCCGGCCGGGGACTCCTACGAGCAGTACTTC
CASSLFPAGDSYEQYF
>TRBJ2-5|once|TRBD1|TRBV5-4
TGTGCCAGCAGGGACCTGACAGGGGAAGAGACCCAGTACTTC
CASRDLTGEETQYF
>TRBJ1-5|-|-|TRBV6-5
TGTGCCAGCAGTTACACTCGTTATAGCAATCAGCCCCAGCATTTT
CASSYTRYSNQPQHF
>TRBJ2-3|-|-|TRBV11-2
TGTGCCAGCAGCCCCCCACCATTGAGCGATACGCAGTATTTT
CASSPPPLSDTQYF
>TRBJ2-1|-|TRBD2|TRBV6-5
TGTGCCAGCAGATCCGGGCCCCGGGGGGGTGAGCAGTTCTTC
CASRSGPRGGEQFF
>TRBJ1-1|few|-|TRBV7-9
TGTGCCAGCGCGCAAGGGGGCACTGAAGCTTTCTTT
CASAQGGTEAFF
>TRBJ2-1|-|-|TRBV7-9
TGTGCCAGCAGCTTAAACGGACAGCCCTACAATGAGCAGTTCTTC
CASSLNGQPYNEQFF
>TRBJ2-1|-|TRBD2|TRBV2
TGTGCCAGTGGAGCCGGGACTAGCGGCAATGAGCAGTTCTTC
CASGAGTSGNEQFF
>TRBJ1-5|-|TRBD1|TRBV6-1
TGTGCCAGCAGTGAGACAGGGATCCATCAGCCCCAGCATTTT
CASSETGIHQPQHF
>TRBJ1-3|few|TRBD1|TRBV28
TGTGCCAGCAGTTTAATGACAGGGAGGTCTGGAAACACCATATATTTT
CASSLMTGRSGNTIYF
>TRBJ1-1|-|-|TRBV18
TGTGCCAGCTCACCGATAGACTCCAAATCAGTGAACACTGAAGCTTTCTTT
CASSPIDSKSVNTEAFF
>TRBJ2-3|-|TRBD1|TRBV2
TGTGCCAGCAGTGAAGTGATGGACAGGGCCAGCACAGATACGCAGTATTTT
CASSEVMDRASTDTQYF
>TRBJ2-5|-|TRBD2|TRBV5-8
TGTGCCAGCAGCTCCTTTAGCGGGAGGGCCCTCGAGACCCAGTACTTC
CASSSFSGRALETQYF
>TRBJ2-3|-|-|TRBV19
TGTGCCAGCCTTCCTGGCGGAGGCACAGATACGCAGTATTTT
CASLPGGGTDTQYF
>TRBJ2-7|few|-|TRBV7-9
TGTGCCAGCAGCGCCCTGACATATTCCTACGAGCAGTACTTC
CASSALTYSYEQYF
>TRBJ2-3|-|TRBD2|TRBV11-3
TGTGCCAGCAGCTCGTCCGGGGGGGAAACAGATACGCAGTATTTT
CASSSSGGETDTQYF
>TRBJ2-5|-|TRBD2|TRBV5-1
TGCGCCAGCAGCTTGCACCCCGAGCGGGAGGTGGCAGAGACCCAGTACTTC
CASSLHPEREVAETQYF
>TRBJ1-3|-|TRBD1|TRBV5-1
TGCGCCAGCAGCCGTGACAGGGGGAATGGAAACACCATATATTTT
CASSRDRGNGNTIYF
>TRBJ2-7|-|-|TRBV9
TGTGCCAGCAGCGTAGCGGGCTGGGCAGGGTACCTTTACGAGCAGTACTTC
CASSVAGWAGYLYEQYF